This T cell receptor beta chain came from a study of blood T cell repertoires in COVID-19. The wider study: Sources were T cells, B-cell-depleted T cells, or PBMCs; the material itself was cDNA or gDNA.

Turning to this clone: The junction does not match germline at one end; this may be a read error.

Sequenced by immunoSEQ multiplex PCR; TCRdb stores in-frame clones only, minus some. The data hold 120,000 to 150,000 clones, with around nine tenths observed a single time. Sequences were obtained from peripheral blood. The source of this sequence is a human donor in a cohort sampled during active COVID-19.

The CDR3 is CASSLRLDPYNEQFF. The DNA of the CDR3 is TGTGCTAGCAGCTTGAGGCTCGATCCTTACAATGAGCAGTTCTTC. The V and J genes are TRBV7-7 and TRBJ2-1, with D uncertain. This CDR3 comprises 15 residues. CDR1 is SSHAT and CDR2 is FNYEAQ in the germline V gene (reference sequence).